Included here is one T cell receptor beta chain sequence, with context. Its antigen is currently unknown. Generated by immunoSEQ multiplex PCR, the TCRdb table keeps only in-frame clones and is missing some. The sample has 100,000 or so clones, 87% seen once. Germline V CDR1 and CDR2: SGHKS, YYEKEE (reference sequence). The CDR3 has 18 residues. V lost 2 bases and J lost 4; bases outside the gene matches: 11. This record belongs to a study of T cell responses to AZD1222 COVID-19 vaccine. Study conclusions and caveats: Spike-specific TCR repertoires showed rising breadth and depth after two AZD1222 doses.

This receptor was obtained from an adult in good health. Material: peripheral blood, obtained on day 0 of MenACWY control vaccination. The chain employs TRBV5-5 and TRBJ1-3, with 11 nucleotides matching TRBD1. As DNA, the CDR3 is TGTGCCAGCAGCTTTTATCGGACAGGGGGCGCGAAAGGAAACACCATATATTTT. Protein sequence: CASSFYRTGGAKGNTIYF.